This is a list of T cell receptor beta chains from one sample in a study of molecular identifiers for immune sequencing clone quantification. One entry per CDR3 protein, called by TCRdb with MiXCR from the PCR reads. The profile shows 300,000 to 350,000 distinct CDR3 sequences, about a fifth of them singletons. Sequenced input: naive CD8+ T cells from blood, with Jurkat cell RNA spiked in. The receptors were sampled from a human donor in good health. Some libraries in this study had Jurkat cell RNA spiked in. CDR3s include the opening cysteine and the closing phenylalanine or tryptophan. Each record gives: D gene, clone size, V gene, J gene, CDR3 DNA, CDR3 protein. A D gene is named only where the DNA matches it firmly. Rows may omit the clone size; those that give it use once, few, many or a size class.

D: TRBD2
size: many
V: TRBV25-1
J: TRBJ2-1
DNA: TGTGCCAGCAGTGTCCGGGAGGTGTACAATGAGCAGTTCTTC
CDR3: CASSVREVYNEQFF

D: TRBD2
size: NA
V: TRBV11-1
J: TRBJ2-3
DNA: TGTGCCAGCAGCTTTCTTCGGGAGGGCCATATAGATACGCAGTATTTT
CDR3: CASSFLREGHIDTQYF

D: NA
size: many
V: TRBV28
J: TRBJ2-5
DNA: TGTGCCAGCAGTCCCCGGGGCTCAGAGACCCAGTACTTC
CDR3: CASSPRGSETQYF

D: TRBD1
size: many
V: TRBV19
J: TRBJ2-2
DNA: TGTGCCGCACGGGACAGTGGCACCGGGGAGCTGTTTTTT
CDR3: CAARDSGTGELFF

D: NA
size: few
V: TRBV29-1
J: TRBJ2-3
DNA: TGCAGCGTTGTAAGGTTCACAGATGCGCAGTATTTT
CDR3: CSVVRFTDAQYF

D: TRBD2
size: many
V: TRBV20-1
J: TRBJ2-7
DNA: TGCAGTTACTCGACTAGCGGGAGATACGAGCAGTACTTC
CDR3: CSYSTSGRYEQYF

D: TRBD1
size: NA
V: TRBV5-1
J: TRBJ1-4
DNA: TGCGCCAGCAGCCTTGCGCCCCCGGGACAGGGGGCTCTACCAACTAATGAAAAACTGTTTTTT
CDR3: CASSLAPPGQGALPTNEKLFF

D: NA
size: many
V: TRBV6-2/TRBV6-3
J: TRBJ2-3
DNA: TGTGCCAGCAGTTACGGGGACACAGATACGCAGTATTTT
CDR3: CASSYGDTDTQYF

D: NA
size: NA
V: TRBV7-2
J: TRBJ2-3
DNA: TGTGCCAGCAGCTTGGAGGCAGCTAGCACAGATACGCAGTATTTT
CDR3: CASSLEAASTDTQYF

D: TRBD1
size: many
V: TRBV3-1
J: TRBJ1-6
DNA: TGTGCCAGCAGCGGGGGGGACAGGGGGCTCTCACCCCTCCACTTT
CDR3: CASSGGDRGLSPLHF

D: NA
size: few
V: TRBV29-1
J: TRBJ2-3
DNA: TGCAGCGTTGCACCCGGGGTGGGAGATACGCAGTATTTT
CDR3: CSVAPGVGDTQYF

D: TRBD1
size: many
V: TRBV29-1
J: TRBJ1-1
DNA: TGCAGCGTTGGTACGACAGGGAGTGAAGCTTTCTTT
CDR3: CSVGTTGSEAFF

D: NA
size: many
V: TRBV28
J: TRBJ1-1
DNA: TGTGCCAGCGTGGAAAATAAAGCTTTCTTT
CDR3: CASVENKAFF

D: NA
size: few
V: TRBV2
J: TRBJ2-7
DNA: TGTGCCCTCAGTGGGGCGGGGAAATACGAGCAGTACTTC
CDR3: CALSGAGKYEQYF

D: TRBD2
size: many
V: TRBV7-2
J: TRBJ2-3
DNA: TGTGCCAGCAGCTTAATTAAGCGGGGGCCGACGGATACGCAGTATTTT
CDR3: CASSLIKRGPTDTQYF

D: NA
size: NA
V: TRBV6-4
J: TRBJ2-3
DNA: TGTGCCAGCAGTGACTTGGGGTCAGGTACGCAGTATTTT
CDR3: CASSDLGSGTQYF

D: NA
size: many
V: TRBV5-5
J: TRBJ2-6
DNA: TGTGCCAGCAGCCAAGCCCCAGGGACACTCAACTCTGGGGCCAACGTCCTGACTTTC
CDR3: CASSQAPGTLNSGANVLTF

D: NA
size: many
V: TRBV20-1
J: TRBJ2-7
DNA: TGCAGTGCTAGAGATGTACTGACCTACGAGCAGTACTTC
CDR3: CSARDVLTYEQYF

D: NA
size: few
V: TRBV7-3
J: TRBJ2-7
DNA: TGTGCCAGCAGCCCGTGGGGAGGCGAGCAGTACTTC
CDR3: CASSPWGGEQYF

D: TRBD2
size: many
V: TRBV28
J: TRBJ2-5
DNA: TGTGCCAGCAGTTTCACAGGACTAGCGGGGCAAGAGACCCAGTACTTC
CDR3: CASSFTGLAGQETQYF

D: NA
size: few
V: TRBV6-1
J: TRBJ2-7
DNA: TGTGCCAGCACCCCTCGGAGGGGCAGGTACGAGCAGTACTTC
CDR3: CASTPRRGRYEQYF

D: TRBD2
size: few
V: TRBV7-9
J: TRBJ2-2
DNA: TGTGCCAGCAGCTTAGAGAGGGCTAGCGGGTCGAACACCGGGGAGCTGTTTTTT
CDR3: CASSLERASGSNTGELFF

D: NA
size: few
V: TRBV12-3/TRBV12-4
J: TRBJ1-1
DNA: TGTGCCAGCAGTTATCGGGGGAACACTGAAGCTTTCTTT
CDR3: CASSYRGNTEAFF

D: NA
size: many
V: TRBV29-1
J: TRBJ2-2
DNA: TGCAGCGTTCCTAGGTCAGGGCCAGCCGGGGAGCTGTTTTTT
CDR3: CSVPRSGPAGELFF

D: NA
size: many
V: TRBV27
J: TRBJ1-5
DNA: TGTGCCAGCAGTAGGTGGTACAATCAGCCCCAGCATTTT
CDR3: CASSRWYNQPQHF

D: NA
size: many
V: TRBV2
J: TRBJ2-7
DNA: TGTGCCAGCAGTAACGGCTCGGCCTCCTACGAGCAGTACTTC
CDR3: CASSNGSASYEQYF

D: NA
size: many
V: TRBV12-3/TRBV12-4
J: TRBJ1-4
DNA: TGTGCCAGCAGTTTAACGCAGGGAGGGGATGAAAAACTGTTTTTT
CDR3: CASSLTQGGDEKLFF

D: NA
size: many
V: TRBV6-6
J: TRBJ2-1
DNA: TGTGCCAGCAGTCCGTACAATGAGCAGTTCTTC
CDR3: CASSPYNEQFF

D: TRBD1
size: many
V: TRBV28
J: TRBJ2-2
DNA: TGTGCCAGCAGTTCGGCGTACAGGGGCGACGGGGAGCTGTTTTTT
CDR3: CASSSAYRGDGELFF

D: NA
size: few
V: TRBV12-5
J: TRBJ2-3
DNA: TGTGCTAGTGGCGACAAGTATTCTAGCACAGATACGCAGTATTTT
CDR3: CASGDKYSSTDTQYF

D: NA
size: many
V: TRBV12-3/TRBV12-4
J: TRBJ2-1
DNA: TGTGCCAGCATAGGCGGGGATATTGAGCAGTTCTTC
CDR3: CASIGGDIEQFF

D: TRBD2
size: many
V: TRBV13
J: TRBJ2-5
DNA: TGTGCCAGCAGCAATTATAGCGGGGGGTATCAAGAGACCCAGTACTTC
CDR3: CASSNYSGGYQETQYF

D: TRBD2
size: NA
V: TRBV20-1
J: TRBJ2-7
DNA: TGCAGTGCTACCGGGACTAGCGGGTACTACGAGCAGTACTTC
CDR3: CSATGTSGYYEQYF

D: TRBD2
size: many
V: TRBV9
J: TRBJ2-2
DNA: TGTGCCAGCAGCGTATATCAGACTAGCGGGTTGTGGACCGGGGAGCTGTTTTTT
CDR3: CASSVYQTSGLWTGELFF

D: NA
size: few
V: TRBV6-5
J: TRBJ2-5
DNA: TGTGCCAGCAGACCTTACTACAAGTACCAAGAGACCCAGTACTTC
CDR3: CASRPYYKYQETQYF

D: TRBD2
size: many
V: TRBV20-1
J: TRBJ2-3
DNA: TGCAGTGCTAGAGATCTCGGGACTAGCTTCACAGATACGCAGTATTTT
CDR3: CSARDLGTSFTDTQYF

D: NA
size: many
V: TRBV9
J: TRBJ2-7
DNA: TGTGCCAGCAGCCCTGGGCTCGGGGCCTACGAGCAGTACTTC
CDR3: CASSPGLGAYEQYF

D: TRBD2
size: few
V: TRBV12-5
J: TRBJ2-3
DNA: TGTGCTAGTGGTAATAGCGGGAGCGGGTTCGACACGCAGTATTTT
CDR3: CASGNSGSGFDTQYF

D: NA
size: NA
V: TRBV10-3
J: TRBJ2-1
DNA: TGTGCCATCAGTGAGTCGATTGGCCCTTACAATGAGCAGTTCTTC
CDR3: CAISESIGPYNEQFF

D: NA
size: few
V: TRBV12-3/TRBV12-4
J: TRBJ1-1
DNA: TGTGCCAGCAGTAGAAGTTTTCAGGGTTACATGAACACTGAAGCTTTCTTT
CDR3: CASSRSFQGYMNTEAFF

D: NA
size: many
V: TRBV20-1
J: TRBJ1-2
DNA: TGCAGTGCTAGAGATTCTAGTGAGGGCGCCTACTATGGCTACACCTTC
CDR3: CSARDSSEGAYYGYTF

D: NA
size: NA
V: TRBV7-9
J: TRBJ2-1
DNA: TGTGCCAGCAGCTTAGGGGCAAGGGGCAATGAGCAGTTCTTC
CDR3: CASSLGARGNEQFF

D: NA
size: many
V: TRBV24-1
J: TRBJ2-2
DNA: TGTGCCACCAGTGGAAGCACCGGGGAGCTGTTTTTT
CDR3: CATSGSTGELFF

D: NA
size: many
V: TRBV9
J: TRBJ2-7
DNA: TGTGCCAGCAGCGCCGGGGACCTCGTTTACGAGCAGTACTTC
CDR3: CASSAGDLVYEQYF

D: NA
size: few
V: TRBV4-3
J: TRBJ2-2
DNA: TGCGCCAGCAGCCAAGATTTTGCGGGGCCGTACACCGGGGAGCTGTTTTTT
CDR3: CASSQDFAGPYTGELFF

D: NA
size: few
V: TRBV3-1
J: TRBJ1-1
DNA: TGTGCCAGCAGCCAAGTGAACGGACCGCTGGGCACTGAAGCTTTCTTT
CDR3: CASSQVNGPLGTEAFF

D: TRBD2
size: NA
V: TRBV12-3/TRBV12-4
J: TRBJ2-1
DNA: TGTGCCAGCAACTTTAAGGAACTAGCGGGGGATCAGTTCTTC
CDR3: CASNFKELAGDQFF

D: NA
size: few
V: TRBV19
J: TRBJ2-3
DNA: TGTGCCAGTAGTTTCGCGGGCCTACTAGATACGCAGTATTTT
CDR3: CASSFAGLLDTQYF